This TCR beta chain was documented in a study of blood T cell repertoires in COVID-19. This clone turned up a few times. Clones were read by immunoSEQ multiplex PCR, and TCRdb kept only the in-frame ones, dropping some. The sample consists of 89,000 or so clones, more than 70% of them appearing once. This TCR was recovered from a man aged 50 or older with active COVID-19. Specimen: peripheral blood.

As DNA, the CDR3 is TGTGCCAGCAGCTCGGACAGGGCGAGAGCTAACACCATATATTTT. Encoded protein: CASSSDRARANTIYF. This rearrangement joins TRBV7-6 to TRBJ1-3, with TRBD1 matching over 8 bases. The CDR3 length is 15 residues. J lost 7 bases, V lost 4 bases, and 9 bases had no gene match. The germline V gene has CDR1 SGHVS and CDR2 FNYEAQ.